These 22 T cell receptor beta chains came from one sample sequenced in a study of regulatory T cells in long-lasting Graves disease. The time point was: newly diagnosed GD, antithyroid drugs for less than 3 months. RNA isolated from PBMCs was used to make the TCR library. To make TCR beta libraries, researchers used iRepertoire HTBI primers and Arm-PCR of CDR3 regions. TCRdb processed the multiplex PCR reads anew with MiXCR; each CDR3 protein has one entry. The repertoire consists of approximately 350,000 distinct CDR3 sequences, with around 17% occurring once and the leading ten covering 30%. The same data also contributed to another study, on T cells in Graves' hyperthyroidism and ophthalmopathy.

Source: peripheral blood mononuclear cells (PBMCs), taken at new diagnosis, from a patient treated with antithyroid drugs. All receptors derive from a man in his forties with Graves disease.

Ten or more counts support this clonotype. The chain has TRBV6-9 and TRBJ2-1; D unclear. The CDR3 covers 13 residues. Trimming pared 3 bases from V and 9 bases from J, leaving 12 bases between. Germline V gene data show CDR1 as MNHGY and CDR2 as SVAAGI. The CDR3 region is CASSYLGRREQFF. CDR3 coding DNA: TGTGCCAGCAGTTACCTGGGTCGTCGTGAGCAGTTCTTC.

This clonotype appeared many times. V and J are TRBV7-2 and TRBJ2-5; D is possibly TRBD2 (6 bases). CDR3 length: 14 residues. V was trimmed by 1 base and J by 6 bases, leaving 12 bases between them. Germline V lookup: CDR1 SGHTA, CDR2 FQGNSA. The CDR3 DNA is TGTGCCAGCAGCTTAGTGGCGGGGCCGAAGACCCAGTACTTC. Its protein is CASSLVAGPKTQYF.

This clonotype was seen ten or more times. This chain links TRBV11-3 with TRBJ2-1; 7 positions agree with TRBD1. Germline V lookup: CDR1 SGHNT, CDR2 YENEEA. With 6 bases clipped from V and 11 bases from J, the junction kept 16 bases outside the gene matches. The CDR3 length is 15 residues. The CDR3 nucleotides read TGTGCCAGCAGTTCGGGGACAGACACGTATCCTAAGCAGTTCTTC. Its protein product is CASSSGTDTYPKQFF.

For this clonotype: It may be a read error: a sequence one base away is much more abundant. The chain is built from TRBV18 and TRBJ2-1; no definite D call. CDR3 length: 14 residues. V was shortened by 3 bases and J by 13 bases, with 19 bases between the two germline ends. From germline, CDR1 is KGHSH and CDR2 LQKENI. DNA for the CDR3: TGTGCCAGCTCACCCCGGATCCTACAAGAGACCCAGTTCTTC. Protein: CASSPRILQETQFF.

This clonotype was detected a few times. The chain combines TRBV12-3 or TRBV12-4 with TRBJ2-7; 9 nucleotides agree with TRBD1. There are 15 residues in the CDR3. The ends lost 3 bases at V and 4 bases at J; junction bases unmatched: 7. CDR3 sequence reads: CASSFWGTGWYEQYF. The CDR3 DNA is TGTGCCAGCAGTTTTTGGGGGACAGGGTGGTACGAGCAGTACTTC.

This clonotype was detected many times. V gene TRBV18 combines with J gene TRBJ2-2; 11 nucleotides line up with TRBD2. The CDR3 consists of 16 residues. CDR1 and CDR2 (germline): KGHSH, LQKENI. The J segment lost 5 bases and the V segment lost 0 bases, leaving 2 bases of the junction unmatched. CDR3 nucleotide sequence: TGTGCCAGCTCACCACCGGGACTAGCGGAAACCGGGGAGCTGTTTTTT. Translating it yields CASSPPGLAETGELFF.

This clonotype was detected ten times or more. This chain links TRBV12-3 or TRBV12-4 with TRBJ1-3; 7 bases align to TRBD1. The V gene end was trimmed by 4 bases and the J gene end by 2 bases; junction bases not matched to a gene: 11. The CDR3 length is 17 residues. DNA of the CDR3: TGTGCCAGCAGTTCTGCCGCCGGGCAGGGGGCTGGAAACACCATATATTTT. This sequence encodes CASSSAAGQGAGNTIYF.

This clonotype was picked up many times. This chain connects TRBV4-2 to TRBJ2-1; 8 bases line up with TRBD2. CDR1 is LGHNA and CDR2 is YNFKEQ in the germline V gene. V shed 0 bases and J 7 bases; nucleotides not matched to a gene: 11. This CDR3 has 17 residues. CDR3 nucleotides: TGTGCCAGCAGCCAAGATGGGGTCGGGGGGGTCGGGAATGAGCAGTTCTTC. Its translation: CASSQDGVGGVGNEQFF.

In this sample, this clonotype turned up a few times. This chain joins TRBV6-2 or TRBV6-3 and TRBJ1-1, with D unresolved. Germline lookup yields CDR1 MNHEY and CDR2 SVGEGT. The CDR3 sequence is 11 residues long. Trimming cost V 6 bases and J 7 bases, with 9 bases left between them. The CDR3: CASSHGNEAFF. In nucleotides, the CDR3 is TGTGCCAGCAGCCACGGGAATGAAGCTTTCTTT.

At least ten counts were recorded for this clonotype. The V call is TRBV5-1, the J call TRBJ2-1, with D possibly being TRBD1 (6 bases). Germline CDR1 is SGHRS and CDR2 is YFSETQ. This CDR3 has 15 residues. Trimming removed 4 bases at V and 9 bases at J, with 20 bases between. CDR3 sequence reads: CASSTPSAGEGEQFF. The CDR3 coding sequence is TGCGCCAGCAGCACTCCCTCTGCAGGGGAAGGTGAGCAGTTCTTC.

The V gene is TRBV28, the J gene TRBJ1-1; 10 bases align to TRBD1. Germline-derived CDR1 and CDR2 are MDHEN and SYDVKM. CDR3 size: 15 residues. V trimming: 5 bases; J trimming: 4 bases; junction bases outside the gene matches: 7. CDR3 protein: CASSPGTGAITEAFF. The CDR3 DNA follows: TGTGCCAGCAGTCCTGGGACAGGGGCGATCACTGAAGCTTTCTTT.

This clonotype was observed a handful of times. The CDR3, as DNA: TGTGCCAGCAGCCAAGCACCCGGGAGCGCTGAAGCTTTCTTT. This sequence encodes CASSQAPGSAEAFF. The chain joins TRBV3-1 to TRBJ1-1; no clear D. The CDR3 is 14 amino acids. Deletions cut 1 base from V and 6 bases from J, with 12 bases between. Germline assignment: CDR1 LGHDT and CDR2 YNNKEL (reference sequence).

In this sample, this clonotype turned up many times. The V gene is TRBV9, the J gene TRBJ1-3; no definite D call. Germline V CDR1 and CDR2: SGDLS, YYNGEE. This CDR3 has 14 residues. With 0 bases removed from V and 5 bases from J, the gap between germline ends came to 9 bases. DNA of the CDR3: TGTGCCAGCAGCGTAGCCGTCGACCGAAACACCATATATTTT. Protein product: CASSVAVDRNTIYF.

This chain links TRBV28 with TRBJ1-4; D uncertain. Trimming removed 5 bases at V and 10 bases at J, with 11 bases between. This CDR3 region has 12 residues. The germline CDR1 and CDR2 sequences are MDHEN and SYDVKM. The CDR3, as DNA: TGTGCCAGCAGTCCCAGAACTGGAAAACTGTTTTTT. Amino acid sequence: CASSPRTGKLFF. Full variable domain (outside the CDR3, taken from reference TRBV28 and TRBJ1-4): DVKVTQSSRYLVKRTGEKVFLECVQDMDHENMFWYRQDPGLGLRLIYFSYDVKMKEKGDIPEGYSVSREKKERFSLILESASTNQTSMYLCASSPRTGKLFFGSGTQLSVL.

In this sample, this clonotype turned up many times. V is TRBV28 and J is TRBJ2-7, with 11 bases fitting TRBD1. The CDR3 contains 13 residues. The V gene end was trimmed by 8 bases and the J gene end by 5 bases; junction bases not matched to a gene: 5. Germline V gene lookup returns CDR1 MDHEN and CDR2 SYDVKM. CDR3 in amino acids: CASRRTGGHEQYF. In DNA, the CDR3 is TGTGCCAGCCGTCGGACAGGGGGCCACGAGCAGTACTTC.

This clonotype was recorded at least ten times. CDR3 amino acids: CASSQGSGDLNEQFF. In DNA form, the CDR3 reads TGCGCCAGCAGCCAAGGTTCAGGCGATCTGAATGAGCAGTTCTTC. This sequence joins TRBV4-3 and TRBJ2-1; D gene unclear. Trimming took 1 base from V and 7 from J, leaving 14 bases between them. This CDR3 has 15 residues. Germline V lookup: CDR1 LGHNA, CDR2 YSLEER.

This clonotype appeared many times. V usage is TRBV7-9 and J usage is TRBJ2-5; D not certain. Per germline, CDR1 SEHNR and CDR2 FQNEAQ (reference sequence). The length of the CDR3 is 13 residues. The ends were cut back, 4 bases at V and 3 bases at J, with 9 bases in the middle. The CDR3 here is CASSSWGEETQYF. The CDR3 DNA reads TGTGCCAGCAGCTCTTGGGGTGAAGAGACCCAGTACTTC.

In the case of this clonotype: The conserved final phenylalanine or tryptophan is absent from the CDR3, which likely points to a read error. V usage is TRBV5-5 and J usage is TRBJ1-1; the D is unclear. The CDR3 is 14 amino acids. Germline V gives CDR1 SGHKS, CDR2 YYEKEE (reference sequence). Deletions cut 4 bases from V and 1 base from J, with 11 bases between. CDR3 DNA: TGTGCCAGCAGCCGTAATTTCGAGAACACTGAAGCTTTCCTT. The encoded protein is CASSRNFENTEAFL.

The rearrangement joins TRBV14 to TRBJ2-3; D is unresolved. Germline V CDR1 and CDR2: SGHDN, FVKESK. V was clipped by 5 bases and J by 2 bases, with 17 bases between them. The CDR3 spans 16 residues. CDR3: CASSFEEEYLTDTQYF. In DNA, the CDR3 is TGTGCCAGCAGCTTCGAAGAGGAATATCTCACAGATACGCAGTATTTT.

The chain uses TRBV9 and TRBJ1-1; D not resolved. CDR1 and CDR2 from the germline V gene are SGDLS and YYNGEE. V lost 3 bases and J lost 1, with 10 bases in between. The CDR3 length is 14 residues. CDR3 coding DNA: TGTGCCAGCAGCGCCTACCGGCCGAACACTGAAGCTTTCTTT. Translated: CASSAYRPNTEAFF.

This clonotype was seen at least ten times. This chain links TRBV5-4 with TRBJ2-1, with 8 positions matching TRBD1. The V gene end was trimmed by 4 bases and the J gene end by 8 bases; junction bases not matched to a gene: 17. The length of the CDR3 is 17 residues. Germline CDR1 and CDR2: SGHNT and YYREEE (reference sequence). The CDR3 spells CASSPKLRDRFLDEQFF. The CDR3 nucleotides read TGTGCCAGCAGCCCAAAGCTCCGGGACAGGTTTCTCGATGAGCAGTTCTTC. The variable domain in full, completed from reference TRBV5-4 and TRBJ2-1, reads ETGVTQSPTHLIKTRGQQVTLRCSSQSGHNTVSWYQQALGQGPQFIFQYYREEENGRGNFPPRFSGLQFPNYSSELNVNALELDDSALYLCASSPKLRDRFLDEQFFGPGTRLTVL.

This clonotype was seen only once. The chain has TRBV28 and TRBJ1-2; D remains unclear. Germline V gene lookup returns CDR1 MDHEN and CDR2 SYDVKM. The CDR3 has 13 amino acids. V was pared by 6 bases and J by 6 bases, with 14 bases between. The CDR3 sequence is CASSLTVQDGYTF. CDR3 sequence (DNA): TGTGCCAGCAGCCTGACGGTCCAAGATGGCTACACCTTC.